These 3 T cell receptor beta chains share one sample of origin, sequenced in a study of control samples from healthy donors and cancer patients. Measured with immunoSEQ multiplex PCR; TCRdb has only the in-frame clones, and not every one. The top ten clones hold approximately 3.4% of a sample with some 51,000 clones, around 90% of them seen once. The sequencing sample was made of blood. These receptors were obtained from a man aged 50 to 60 in good health.

The chain couples TRBV6-5 to TRBJ2-7; possible D gene TRBD2, 6 bases. Germline V gene data show CDR1 as MNHEY and CDR2 as SVGAGI. The CDR3 runs to 15 residues. Trimming took 5 bases from V and 1 from J, leaving 15 bases between them. In DNA, the CDR3 is TGTGCCAGCAGTCAGACCCGGGACTCTTCCTACGAGCAGTACTTC. Translated: CASSQTRDSSYEQYF.

This chain uses TRBV29-1 with TRBJ1-1, with D possibly TRBD1 on 6 matching bases. This CDR3 is 13 amino acids long. The germline V gene has CDR1 SQVTM and CDR2 ANQGSEA. V was trimmed by 7 bases and J by 4 bases, leaving 16 bases between them. Here the CDR3 DNA reads TGCAGCGGAGAGGGGGGCGCAGGCACTGAAGCTTTCTTT. It specifies CSGEGGAGTEAFF.

The chain recombines TRBV27 with TRBJ2-7, with TRBD1 identical over 7 bases. Per germline, CDR1 MNHEY and CDR2 SMNVEV (reference sequence). The length of the CDR3 is 16 residues. Trimming removed 4 bases from V and 2 bases from J; junction bases left unmatched: 11. The DNA of the CDR3 is TGTGCCAGCAGTTCCCGATGGGACAGAGAAGCCTACGAGCAGTACTTC. The encoded protein is CASSSRWDREAYEQYF.